One TCR beta chain is described in this entry. This entry is derived from a study of blood T cell repertoires in COVID-19. Study-level background: PBMCs, B-cell-depleted T cells, or T cells were the source of the cDNA or gDNA that made up the material.

Assay: immunoSEQ multiplex PCR; the TCRdb copy retains only in-frame clones and omits some. The sample has 300,000 to 350,000 clones; over 75% are singletons. Germline CDR1 reads LGHNA; CDR2 reads YSLEER. V was pared by 1 base and J by 4 bases, with 10 bases between. There are 15 residues in the CDR3. Sequencing was done on a sample of peripheral blood. The clonotype was recovered from a woman aged 25-40 years with COVID-19, enrolled during active disease. The rearrangement joins TRBV4-3 to TRBJ1-4; the D is unclear. CDR3 sequence reads: CASSQALGSNEKLFF. The CDR3 coding sequence is TGCGCCAGCAGCCAAGCCTTGGGCAGTAATGAAAAACTGTTTTTT.